Listed below are T cell receptor beta chains from one sample, sequenced in a study of cytomegalovirus exposure and HLA in healthy donors. Only in-frame clones appear in the TCRdb table, and some are missing; sequencing was by immunoSEQ multiplex PCR. The sample yields around 150,000 clones, about 68% seen once. The sequencing input was PBMCs. The receptors derive from a man between 18 and 29 years old in good health and CMV-seronegative. Each CDR3 is given with its conserved first and last residue. D genes are given only for firm matches. The size of a clone is reported for some rows only, either as once, few or many, or as a class for expanded clones.

clone size: .
D gene: TRBD2
J gene: TRBJ2-3
V gene: TRBV9
CDR3 DNA: TGTGCCAGCAGCCCAGGGACTAGCGACGGCACAGATACGCAGTATTTT
CDR3 protein: CASSPGTSDGTDTQYF

clone size: .
D gene: .
J gene: TRBJ2-2
V gene: TRBV6-5
CDR3 DNA: TGTGCCAGCAGTTACTCGAGAACCGGGGAGCTGTTTTTT
CDR3 protein: CASSYSRTGELFF

clone size: .
D gene: .
J gene: TRBJ1-5
V gene: TRBV7-9
CDR3 DNA: TGTGCCAGCAGCTCAGGGGATCAGCCCCAGCATTTT
CDR3 protein: CASSSGDQPQHF

clone size: .
D gene: TRBD2
J gene: TRBJ2-1
V gene: TRBV4-1
CDR3 DNA: TGCGCCAGCAGCCAAGATCGCAGCAGACTCAACCCAAGGGAGGGCAATGAGCAGTTCTTC
CDR3 protein: CASSQDRSRLNPREGNEQFF

clone size: few
D gene: TRBD2
J gene: TRBJ2-2
V gene: TRBV4-1
CDR3 DNA: TGCGCCAGCAGGCGGGGACTAGCGGGAGGAGCCGGGGAGCTGTTTTTT
CDR3 protein: CASRRGLAGGAGELFF

clone size: .
D gene: .
J gene: TRBJ2-1
V gene: TRBV6-6
CDR3 DNA: TGTGCCAGCAGTTACGTGCGGGACAGCAAGTTCTTC
CDR3 protein: CASSYVRDSKFF

clone size: .
D gene: .
J gene: TRBJ2-1
V gene: TRBV4-1
CDR3 DNA: TGCGCCAGCAGCCAAAACTCCCCGGAGTATGAGCAGTTCTTC
CDR3 protein: CASSQNSPEYEQFF

clone size: .
D gene: TRBD1
J gene: TRBJ1-1
V gene: TRBV2
CDR3 DNA: TGTGCCAGCAGTCGTGAGACAGGGGGCAGGACTGAAGCTTTCTTT
CDR3 protein: CASSRETGGRTEAFF

clone size: .
D gene: TRBD1
J gene: TRBJ2-3
V gene: TRBV27
CDR3 DNA: TGTGCCAGCAGCCTAAGGCCGGGACAGGGGGGAACAGATACGCAGTATTTT
CDR3 protein: CASSLRPGQGGTDTQYF

clone size: few
D gene: .
J gene: TRBJ2-7
V gene: TRBV5-5
CDR3 DNA: TGTGCCAGCAGCCGACTCACTGAACCGTACGAGCAGTACTTC
CDR3 protein: CASSRLTEPYEQYF

clone size: .
D gene: .
J gene: TRBJ1-4
V gene: TRBV2
CDR3 DNA: TGTGCCAGCAGGCAAATCGGGGGTGGAAAACTGTTTTTT
CDR3 protein: CASRQIGGGKLFF

clone size: .
D gene: TRBD2
J gene: TRBJ2-1
V gene: TRBV7-8
CDR3 DNA: TGTGCCAGCAGCTTAGTCGTAGCGGGAGGGCCCAATGAGCAGTTCTTC
CDR3 protein: CASSLVVAGGPNEQFF

clone size: .
D gene: .
J gene: TRBJ1-4
V gene: TRBV7-9
CDR3 DNA: TGTGCCAGCACCATAACAGGGTGGGATGAAAAACTGTTTTTT
CDR3 protein: CASTITGWDEKLFF

clone size: .
D gene: .
J gene: TRBJ2-1
V gene: TRBV11-2
CDR3 DNA: TGTGCCAGCAGCTTGGGGGGAGGCGGGTGGGGGGATGAGCAGTTCTTC
CDR3 protein: CASSLGGGGWGDEQFF

clone size: .
D gene: TRBD1
J gene: TRBJ2-1
V gene: TRBV27
CDR3 DNA: TGTGCCAGCAGGGGGGGACAGGGGCCATCAGCGGACAACTTGAATGAGCAGTTCTTC
CDR3 protein: CASRGGQGPSADNLNEQFF

clone size: once
D gene: TRBD1
J gene: TRBJ1-4
V gene: TRBV5-4
CDR3 DNA: TGTGCCAGCAGTTTCAGGGGGGCTGAAAAACTGTTTTTT
CDR3 protein: CASSFRGAEKLFF

clone size: .
D gene: TRBD1
J gene: TRBJ2-7
V gene: TRBV11-2
CDR3 DNA: TGTGCCAGCAGCTTAATACAGGGGGTCCACGAGCAGTACTTC
CDR3 protein: CASSLIQGVHEQYF

clone size: .
D gene: TRBD1
J gene: TRBJ1-1
V gene: TRBV5-1
CDR3 DNA: TGCGCCAGCAGCTCAACAGGGGCCACGAACACTGAAGCTTTCTTT
CDR3 protein: CASSSTGATNTEAFF

clone size: .
D gene: .
J gene: TRBJ1-6
V gene: TRBV30
CDR3 DNA: TGTGCCTGTCAGGGGTCGGCTGGGTCACCCCTCCACTTT
CDR3 protein: CACQGSAGSPLHF

clone size: .
D gene: TRBD2
J gene: TRBJ2-5
V gene: TRBV2
CDR3 DNA: TGTGCCGGCAGTGAGGGACTAGCGGGAGGAGGGGAGACCCAGTACTTC
CDR3 protein: CAGSEGLAGGGETQYF

clone size: .
D gene: TRBD2
J gene: TRBJ2-7
V gene: TRBV9
CDR3 DNA: TGTGCCAGCAGCGTAGCGGGACTAGCGGGAGTGAGGGGAACCGAGCAGTACTTC
CDR3 protein: CASSVAGLAGVRGTEQYF

clone size: .
D gene: .
J gene: TRBJ2-5
V gene: TRBV7-2
CDR3 DNA: TGTGCCAGCGGCAGGCCCCAAGAGACCCAGTACTTC
CDR3 protein: CASGRPQETQYF

clone size: .
D gene: .
J gene: TRBJ1-1
V gene: TRBV4-3
CDR3 DNA: TGCGCCAGCAGCCTGGGCCAGATGAACACTGAAGCTTTCTTT
CDR3 protein: CASSLGQMNTEAFF

clone size: once
D gene: .
J gene: TRBJ2-6
V gene: TRBV9
CDR3 DNA: TGTGCCAGCAGCAACACACCACTAGCTCCTGGGGCCAACGTCCTGACTTTC
CDR3 protein: CASSNTPLAPGANVLTF

clone size: .
D gene: TRBD1
J gene: TRBJ2-7
V gene: TRBV6-1
CDR3 DNA: TGTGCCAGCATCCCGGGACAGGGGATCTACGAGCAGTACTTC
CDR3 protein: CASIPGQGIYEQYF

clone size: .
D gene: .
J gene: TRBJ1-2
V gene: TRBV4-3
CDR3 DNA: TGCGCCAGCAGCCCGTTCCCCATGACAGTGGATGGCTACACCTTC
CDR3 protein: CASSPFPMTVDGYTF

clone size: few
D gene: TRBD2
J gene: TRBJ2-1
V gene: TRBV2
CDR3 DNA: TGTGCCAGCAGTGAACAACCGGGAGGGAGCTTAGGTGAGCAGTTCTTC
CDR3 protein: CASSEQPGGSLGEQFF

clone size: .
D gene: TRBD2
J gene: TRBJ2-1
V gene: TRBV19
CDR3 DNA: TGTGCCAGTAGTATAGTGCTAGCGGGAGCAGGTTTAGGAAATGAGCAGTTCTTC
CDR3 protein: CASSIVLAGAGLGNEQFF

clone size: few
D gene: TRBD2
J gene: TRBJ2-5
V gene: TRBV4-3
CDR3 DNA: TGCGCCAGCAGCCAAGATGCCCCCGGGACTAAGCTCCAAGAGACCCAGTACTTC
CDR3 protein: CASSQDAPGTKLQETQYF

clone size: .
D gene: .
J gene: TRBJ2-6
V gene: TRBV5-1
CDR3 DNA: TGCGCCAGCAGCTTGTCAGGCTCCGGGGCCAACGTCCTGACTTTC
CDR3 protein: CASSLSGSGANVLTF

clone size: .
D gene: .
J gene: TRBJ2-7
V gene: TRBV4-3
CDR3 DNA: TGCGCCAGCAGCCCTATGGAGGGGGCCCTCGAGCAGTACTTC
CDR3 protein: CASSPMEGALEQYF

clone size: few
D gene: .
J gene: TRBJ1-5
V gene: TRBV28
CDR3 DNA: TGTGCCAGCAGCCTCCCGGGGGTGAGTCAGCCCCAGCATTTT
CDR3 protein: CASSLPGVSQPQHF

clone size: .
D gene: TRBD1
J gene: TRBJ1-5
V gene: TRBV18
CDR3 DNA: TGTGCCAGCTCACCAAGACAGGGACTCGGCAATCAGCCCCAGCATTTT
CDR3 protein: CASSPRQGLGNQPQHF

clone size: once
D gene: TRBD1
J gene: TRBJ2-5
V gene: TRBV5-1
CDR3 DNA: TGCGCCAGCAGCGTGGACAGGGGACGAGAGACCCAGTACTTC
CDR3 protein: CASSVDRGRETQYF

clone size: .
D gene: TRBD2
J gene: TRBJ2-1
V gene: TRBV13
CDR3 DNA: TGTGCCAGCAGCTTAGGGACTAGCGGGAGGGTGAATGAGCAGTTCTTC
CDR3 protein: CASSLGTSGRVNEQFF

clone size: .
D gene: TRBD1
J gene: TRBJ1-2
V gene: TRBV5-4
CDR3 DNA: TGTGCCAGCAGCTTGGTATGGACAGGGGGCATAGACTATGGCTACACCTTC
CDR3 protein: CASSLVWTGGIDYGYTF

clone size: .
D gene: TRBD2
J gene: TRBJ2-2
V gene: TRBV5-1
CDR3 DNA: TGCGCCAGCAGCTGGACTAGCGGGAGGGCGGTTTTT
CDR3 protein: CASSWTSGRAVF

clone size: .
D gene: TRBD2
J gene: TRBJ2-1
V gene: TRBV7-2
CDR3 DNA: TGTGCCACCGTTACGACTAGCGGGAGGTCGAATGAGCAGTTCTTC
CDR3 protein: CATVTTSGRSNEQFF

clone size: .
D gene: TRBD2
J gene: TRBJ2-7
V gene: TRBV4-1
CDR3 DNA: TGCGCCAGCAGCCGGAGGGACCCCGTTGCGAGCGGGAGTACCGAGCAGTACTTC
CDR3 protein: CASSRRDPVASGSTEQYF

clone size: .
D gene: .
J gene: TRBJ2-7
V gene: TRBV29-1
CDR3 DNA: TGCAGCGCCTTTCCGGAGGGGGCTTTTGAGCAGTACTTC
CDR3 protein: CSAFPEGAFEQYF

clone size: .
D gene: TRBD1
J gene: TRBJ2-7
V gene: TRBV7-7
CDR3 DNA: TGTGCCAGCAGCTTAGCTGGACAGGACGAGCAGTACTTC
CDR3 protein: CASSLAGQDEQYF